This T cell receptor (beta chain) was identified during a study of OX40 agonist ivuxolimab in advanced cancers. With regard to the full study: Ivuxolimab was an agonistic, fully human IgG2 monoclonal antibody directed against OX40 (CD134), a costimulatory receptor. In the dose-escalation cohort, over 65% of patients were male, and the mean age was approximately 60 years, with a range of about 20 to 90. Partial responses occurred in three dose-escalation patients: two with cutaneous melanoma and one with hepatocellular carcinoma. Among the roughly 50 dose-escalation patients, some 20 had hepatocellular carcinoma, approximately 15 melanoma, 9 renal cell carcinoma and 9 head and neck cancer. The paper covers the monotherapy dose-escalation part of the phase I ivuxolimab trial, which included N = 52 patients. Peripheral TCRbeta sequencing aimed to test whether ivuxolimab altered TCR sequence diversity and caused clonal T-cell expansion. Prior anti-PD-1, anti-PD-L1 or anti-CTLA-4 therapy was permitted, and checkpoint inhibitors had been received by less than 45% of dose-escalation patients. Intravenous ivuxolimab was administered to patients every 2 weeks at six dose levels: 0.01, 0.1, 0.3, 1.5, 3 and 10 mg/kg. The investigation overall reported the following: Which antigens the clonally expanded peripheral T cells were specific for was not determined. Low levels of normalized T-cell clonal expansion were also seen in some patients who did not respond. On average, CD8+ T cells showed more expanded clones than CD4+ T cells after ivuxolimab. In the 0.1-3.0 mg/kg groups, partial responders had among the lowest normalized peripheral clonal expansion, particularly in CD8+ T cells. At doses from 0.1 to 3.0 mg/kg, clonal expansion was seen in both CD4+ and CD8+ blood T cells between baseline and week 6.

Patients with autoimmune disease history or receiving systemic immunosuppression were excluded from the trial. Peripheral blood for TCR sequencing was drawn from every dose cohort at baseline, at cycle 4 day 1 and at cycle 7 day 1. Samples came from an open-label, multicenter, first-in-human phase I dose-escalation trial of ivuxolimab. Adults with locally advanced or metastatic melanoma, renal cell carcinoma, hepatocellular carcinoma or head and neck squamous cell carcinoma were enrolled in the trial. Before TCR sequencing, CD4+ T cells and CD8+ T cells were sorted from peripheral blood as separate populations. CDR1 and CDR2 were assigned from the germline V gene as SGDLS and YYNGEE. The CDR3, cysteine through phenylalanine, is 13 amino acids long. The CDR3 DNA has 39 bases and is translated from base 1. The germline ends are 11 bases apart after V is trimmed by 5 bases and J by 5 bases. Concerning this clone: The target of this receptor is not known. The input lacks base qualities; no much larger clone sits a single base away.

Genomic DNA was extracted from sorted cells for sequencing of the TCRbeta CDR3 region. The immunoSEQ Assay was used to sequence the TCRbeta CDR3 regions. TCRdb holds this immuneACCESS table with in-frame rearrangements only. Some clones are missing; in checked studies, unresolved V genes explain under half, and the rest has no known cause. This sample holds around 25,000 clones; 80% to 90% were observed only once. The ten largest clones represent approximately 16% of the sample. Rearrangement joined TRBV9 to TRBJ2-1; confidence is insufficient to name the D gene. This TCR was recovered from an adult with an advanced solid tumor such as melanoma, head and neck, liver or kidney cancer. The specimen comprised CD4+ or CD8+ T cells sorted from blood, sampled in a trial of the OX40 agonist ivuxolimab. The nucleotide sequence reads TGTGCCAGCAGTTCCTTCTGGGACAATGAGCAGTTCTTC. The encoded protein is CASSSFWDNEQFF. Here the CDR3 is joined to the reference TRBV9 and TRBJ2-1 genes, and the full variable domain is: DSGVTQTPKHLITATGQRVTLRCSPRSGDLSVYWYQQSLDQGLQFLIQYYNGEERAKGNILERFSAQQFPDLHSELNLSSLELGDSALYFCASSSFWDNEQFFGPGTRLTVL.